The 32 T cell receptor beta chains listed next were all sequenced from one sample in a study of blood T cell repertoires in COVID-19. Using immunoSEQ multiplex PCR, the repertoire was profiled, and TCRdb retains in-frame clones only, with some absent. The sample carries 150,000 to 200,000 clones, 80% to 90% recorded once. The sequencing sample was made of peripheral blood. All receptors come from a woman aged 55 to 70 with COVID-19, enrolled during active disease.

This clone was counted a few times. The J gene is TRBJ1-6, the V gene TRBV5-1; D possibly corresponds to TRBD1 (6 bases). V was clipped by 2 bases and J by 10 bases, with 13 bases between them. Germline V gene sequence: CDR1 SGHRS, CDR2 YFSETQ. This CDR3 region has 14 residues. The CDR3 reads CASSFSQGNSPLHF. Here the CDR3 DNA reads TGCGCCAGCAGCTTCTCTCAGGGGAACTCACCCCTCCACTTT.

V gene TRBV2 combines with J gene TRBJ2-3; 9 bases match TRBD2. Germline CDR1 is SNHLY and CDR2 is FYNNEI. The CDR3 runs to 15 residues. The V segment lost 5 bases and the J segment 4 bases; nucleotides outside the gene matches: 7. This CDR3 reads CASSRAGGLSDTQYF. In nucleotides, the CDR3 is TGTGCCAGCAGTCGGGCGGGAGGGTTGTCAGATACGCAGTATTTT.

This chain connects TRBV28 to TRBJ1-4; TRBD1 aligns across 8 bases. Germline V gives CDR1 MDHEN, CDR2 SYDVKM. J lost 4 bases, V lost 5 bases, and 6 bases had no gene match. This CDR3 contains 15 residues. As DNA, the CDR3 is TGTGCCAGCAGTCTCGGGACAGGCTTTAATGAAAAACTGTTTTTT. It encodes CASSLGTGFNEKLFF.

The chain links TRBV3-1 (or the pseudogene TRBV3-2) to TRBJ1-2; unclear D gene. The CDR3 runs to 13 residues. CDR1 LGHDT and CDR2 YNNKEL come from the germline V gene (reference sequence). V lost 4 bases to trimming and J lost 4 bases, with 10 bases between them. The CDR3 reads CASSLRDFYGYTF. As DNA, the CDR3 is TGTGCCAGCAGCCTCCGCGATTTCTATGGCTACACCTTC.

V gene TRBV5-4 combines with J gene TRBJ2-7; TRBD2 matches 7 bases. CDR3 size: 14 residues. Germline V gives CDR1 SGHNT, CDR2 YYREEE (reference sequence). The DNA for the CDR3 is TGTGCGACCCGCTTAGTGGGGGGGGGCTACGAGCAGTACTTC. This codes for CATRLVGGGYEQYF. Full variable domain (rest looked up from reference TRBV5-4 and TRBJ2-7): ETGVTQSPTHLIKTRGQQVTLRCSSQSGHNTVSWYQQALGQGPQFIFQYYREEENGRGNFPPRFSGLQFPNYSSELNVNALELDDSALYLCATRLVGGGYEQYFGPGTRLTVT.

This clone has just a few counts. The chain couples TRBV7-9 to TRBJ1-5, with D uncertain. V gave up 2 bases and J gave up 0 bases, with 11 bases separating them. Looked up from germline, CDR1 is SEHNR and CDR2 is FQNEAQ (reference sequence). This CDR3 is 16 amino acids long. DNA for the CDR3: TGTGCCAGCAGCTTAAGTAGCGGGATTAGCAATCAGCCCCAGCATTTT. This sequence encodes CASSLSSGISNQPQHF.

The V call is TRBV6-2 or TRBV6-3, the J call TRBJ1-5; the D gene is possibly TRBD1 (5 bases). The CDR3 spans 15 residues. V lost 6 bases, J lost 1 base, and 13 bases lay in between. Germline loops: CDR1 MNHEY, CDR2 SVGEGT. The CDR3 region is CASSQSGGSNQPQHF. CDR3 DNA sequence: TGTGCCAGCAGCCAGTCTGGGGGGAGCAATCAGCCCCAGCATTTT.

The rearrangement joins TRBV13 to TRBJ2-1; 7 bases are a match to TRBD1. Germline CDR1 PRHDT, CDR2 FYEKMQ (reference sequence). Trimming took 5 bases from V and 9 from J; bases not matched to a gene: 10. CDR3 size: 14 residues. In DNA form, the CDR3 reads TGTGCCAGCAGCCCACGACAGGGAACCTTTGAGCAGTTCTTC. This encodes CASSPRQGTFEQFF.

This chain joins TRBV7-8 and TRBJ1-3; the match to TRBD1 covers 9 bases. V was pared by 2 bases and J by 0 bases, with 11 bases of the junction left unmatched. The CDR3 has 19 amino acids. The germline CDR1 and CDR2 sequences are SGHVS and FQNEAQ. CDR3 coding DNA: TGTGCCAGCAGCTTAACAACCGGGACAGGGAGCCTCTCTGGAAACACCATATATTTT. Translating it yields CASSLTTGTGSLSGNTIYF.

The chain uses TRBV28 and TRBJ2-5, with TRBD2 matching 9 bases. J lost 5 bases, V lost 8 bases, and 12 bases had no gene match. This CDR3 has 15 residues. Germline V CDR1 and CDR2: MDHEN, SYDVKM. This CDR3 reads CASERAGGPRETQYF. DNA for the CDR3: TGTGCCAGCGAGAGGGCGGGAGGGCCTCGGGAGACCCAGTACTTC.

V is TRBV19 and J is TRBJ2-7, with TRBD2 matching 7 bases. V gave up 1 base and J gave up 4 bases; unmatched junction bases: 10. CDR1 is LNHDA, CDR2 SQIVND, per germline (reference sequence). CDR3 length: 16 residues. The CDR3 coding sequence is TGTGCCAGTAGTATAGTCCCGGGGGGACCGGTGTACGAGCAGTACTTC. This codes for CASSIVPGGPVYEQYF.

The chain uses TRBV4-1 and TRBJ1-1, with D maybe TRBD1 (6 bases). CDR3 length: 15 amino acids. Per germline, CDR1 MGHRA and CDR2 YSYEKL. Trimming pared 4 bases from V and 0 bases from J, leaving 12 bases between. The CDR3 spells CASSRDNWMNTEAFF. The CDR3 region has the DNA TGCGCCAGCAGCCGGGACAACTGGATGAACACTGAAGCTTTCTTT.

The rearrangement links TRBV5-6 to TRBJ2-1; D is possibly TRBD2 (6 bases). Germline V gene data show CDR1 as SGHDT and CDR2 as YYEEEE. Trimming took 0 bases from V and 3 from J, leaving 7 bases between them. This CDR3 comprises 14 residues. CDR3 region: CASSLAGLYNEQFF. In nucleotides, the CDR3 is TGTGCCAGCAGCTTGGCGGGACTCTACAATGAGCAGTTCTTC.

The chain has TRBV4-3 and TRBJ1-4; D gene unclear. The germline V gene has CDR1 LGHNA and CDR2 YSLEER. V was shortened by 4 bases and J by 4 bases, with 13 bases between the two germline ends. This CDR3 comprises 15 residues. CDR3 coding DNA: TGCGCCAGCAGCCCCTTGCCCGGGAGTAATGAAAAACTGTTTTTT. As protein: CASSPLPGSNEKLFF.

The CDR3 loop reads CASSQGASGSISYNEQFF. In DNA form, the CDR3 reads TGCGCCAGCAGCCAAGGGGCTAGCGGGAGTATCTCCTACAATGAGCAGTTCTTC. The chain is built from TRBV4-3 and TRBJ2-1, with TRBD2 identical over 10 bases. This CDR3 contains 18 residues. Losses at the gene ends were 1 base for V and 0 bases for J; bases not matched to a gene: 6. Germline lookup yields CDR1 LGHNA and CDR2 YSLEER.

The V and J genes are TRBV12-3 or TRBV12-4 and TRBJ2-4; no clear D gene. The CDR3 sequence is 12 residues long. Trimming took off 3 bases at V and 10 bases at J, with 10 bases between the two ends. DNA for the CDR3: TGTGCCAGCAGTTTGGCGGCTGGGATTCAGTACTTC. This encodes CASSLAAGIQYF.

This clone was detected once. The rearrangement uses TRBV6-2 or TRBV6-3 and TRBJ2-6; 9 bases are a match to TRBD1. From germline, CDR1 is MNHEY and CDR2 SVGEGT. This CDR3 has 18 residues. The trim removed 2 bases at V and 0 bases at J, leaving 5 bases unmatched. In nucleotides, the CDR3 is TGTGCCAGCAGTTACGAAAGGACAGGGGTCTCTGGGGCCAACGTCCTGACTTTC. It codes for CASSYERTGVSGANVLTF.

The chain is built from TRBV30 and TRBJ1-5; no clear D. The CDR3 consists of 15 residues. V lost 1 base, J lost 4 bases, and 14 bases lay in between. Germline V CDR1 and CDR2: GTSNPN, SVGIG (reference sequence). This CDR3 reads CAWSGETSTNQPQHF. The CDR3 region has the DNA TGTGCCTGGAGTGGAGAGACATCGACGAATCAGCCCCAGCATTTT.

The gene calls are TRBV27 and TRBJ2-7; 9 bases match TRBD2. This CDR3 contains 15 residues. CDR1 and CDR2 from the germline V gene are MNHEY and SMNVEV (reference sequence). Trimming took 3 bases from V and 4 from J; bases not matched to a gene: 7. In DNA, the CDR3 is TGTGCCAGCAGTTTGGCAGCGGGAGGAATATACGAGCAGTACTTC. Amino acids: CASSLAAGGIYEQYF.

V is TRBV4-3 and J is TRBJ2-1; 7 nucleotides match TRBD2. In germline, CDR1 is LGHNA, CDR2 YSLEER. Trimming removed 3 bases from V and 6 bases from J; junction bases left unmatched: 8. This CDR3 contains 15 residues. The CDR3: CASSQLPAGFNEQFF. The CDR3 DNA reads TGCGCCAGCAGCCAGCTACCAGCGGGATTCAATGAGCAGTTCTTC.

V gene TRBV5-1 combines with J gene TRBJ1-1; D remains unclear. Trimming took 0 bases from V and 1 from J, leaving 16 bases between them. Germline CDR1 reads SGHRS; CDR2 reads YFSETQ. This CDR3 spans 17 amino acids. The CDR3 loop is CASSLAGTDQKNTEAFF. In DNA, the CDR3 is TGCGCCAGCAGCTTGGCCGGTACAGATCAGAAGAACACTGAAGCTTTCTTT. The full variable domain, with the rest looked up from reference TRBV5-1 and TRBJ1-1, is KAGVTQTPRYLIKTRGQQVTLSCSPISGHRSVSWYQQTPGQGLQFLFEYFSETQRNKGNFPGRFSGRQFSNSRSEMNVSTLELGDSALYLCASSLAGTDQKNTEAFFGQGTRLTVV.

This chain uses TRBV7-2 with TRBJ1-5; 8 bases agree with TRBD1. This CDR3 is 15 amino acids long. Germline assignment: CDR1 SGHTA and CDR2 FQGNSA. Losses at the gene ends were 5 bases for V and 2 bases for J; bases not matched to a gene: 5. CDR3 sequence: CASSPDRVGNQPQHF. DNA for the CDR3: TGTGCCAGCAGCCCGGACAGGGTGGGCAATCAGCCCCAGCATTTT.

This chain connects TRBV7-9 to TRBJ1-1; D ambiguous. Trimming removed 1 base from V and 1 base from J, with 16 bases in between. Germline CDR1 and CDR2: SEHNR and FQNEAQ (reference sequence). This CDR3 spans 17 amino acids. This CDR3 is CASSLGKFREPNTEAFF. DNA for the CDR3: TGTGCCAGCAGCTTAGGTAAATTTAGAGAACCGAACACTGAAGCTTTCTTT.

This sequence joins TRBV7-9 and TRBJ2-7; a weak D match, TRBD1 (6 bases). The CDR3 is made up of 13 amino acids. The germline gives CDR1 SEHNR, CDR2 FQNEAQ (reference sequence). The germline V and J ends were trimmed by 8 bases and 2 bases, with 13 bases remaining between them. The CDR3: CASRPGEAYEQYF. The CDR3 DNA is TGTGCCAGCCGGCCAGGGGAAGCCTACGAGCAGTACTTC.

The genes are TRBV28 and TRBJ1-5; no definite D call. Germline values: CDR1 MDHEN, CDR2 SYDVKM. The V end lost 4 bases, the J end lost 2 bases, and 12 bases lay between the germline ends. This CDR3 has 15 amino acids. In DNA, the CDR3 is TGTGCCAGCAGTTCCCCTATGGTAGGCAATCAGCCCCAGCATTTT. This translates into CASSSPMVGNQPQHF.

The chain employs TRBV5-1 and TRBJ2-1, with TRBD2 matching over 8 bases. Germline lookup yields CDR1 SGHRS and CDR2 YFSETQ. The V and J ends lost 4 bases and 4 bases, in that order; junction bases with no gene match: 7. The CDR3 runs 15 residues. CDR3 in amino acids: CASSPLEREYNEQFF. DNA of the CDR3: TGCGCCAGCAGCCCCCTCGAGCGGGAGTACAATGAGCAGTTCTTC. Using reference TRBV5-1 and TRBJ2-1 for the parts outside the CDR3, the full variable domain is KAGVTQTPRYLIKTRGQQVTLSCSPISGHRSVSWYQQTPGQGLQFLFEYFSETQRNKGNFPGRFSGRQFSNSRSEMNVSTLELGDSALYLCASSPLEREYNEQFFGPGTRLTVL.

CDR3 sequence: CASLPGTSGYNEQFF. The CDR3 bases are TGCGCCAGCTTACCGGGGACTAGCGGTTACAATGAGCAGTTCTTC. The chain carries TRBV5-1 and TRBJ2-1; TRBD2 matches at 11 bases. Germline lookup yields CDR1 SGHRS and CDR2 YFSETQ. V trimming: 7 bases; J trimming: 4 bases; junction bases outside the gene matches: 7. This CDR3 spans 15 amino acids.

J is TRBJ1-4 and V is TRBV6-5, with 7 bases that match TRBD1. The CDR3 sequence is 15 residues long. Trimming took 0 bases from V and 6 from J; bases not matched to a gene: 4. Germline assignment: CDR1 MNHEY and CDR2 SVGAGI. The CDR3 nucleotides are TGTGCCAGCAGTTACTCCGGGACAGCCGATGAAAAACTGTTTTTT. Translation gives CASSYSGTADEKLFF.

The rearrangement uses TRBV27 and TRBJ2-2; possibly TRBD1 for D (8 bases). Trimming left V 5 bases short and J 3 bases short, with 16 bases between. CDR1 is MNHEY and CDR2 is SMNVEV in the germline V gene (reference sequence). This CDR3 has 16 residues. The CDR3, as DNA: TGTGCCAGCAGTACCGACAGGGGAGGGGACACCGGGGAGCTGTTTTTT. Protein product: CASSTDRGGDTGELFF.

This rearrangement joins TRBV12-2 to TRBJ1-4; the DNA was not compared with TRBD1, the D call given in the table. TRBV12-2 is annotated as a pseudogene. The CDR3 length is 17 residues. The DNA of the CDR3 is TGTGCAAGTCGCTGGGGCCTTGCTTCGGCAACTAATGAAAAACTGTTTTTT. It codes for CASRWGLASATNEKLFF.

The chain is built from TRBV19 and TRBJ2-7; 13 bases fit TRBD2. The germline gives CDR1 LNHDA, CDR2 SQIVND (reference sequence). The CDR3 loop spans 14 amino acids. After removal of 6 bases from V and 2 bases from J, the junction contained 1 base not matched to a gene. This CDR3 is CASRGTSGTYEQYF. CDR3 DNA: TGTGCCAGTAGGGGGACTAGCGGGACCTACGAGCAGTACTTC.

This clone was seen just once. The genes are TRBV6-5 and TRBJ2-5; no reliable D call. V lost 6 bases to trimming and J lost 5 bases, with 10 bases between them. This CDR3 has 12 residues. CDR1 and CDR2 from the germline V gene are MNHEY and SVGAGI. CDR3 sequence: CASSYDKETQYF. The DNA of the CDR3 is TGTGCCAGCAGCTACGACAAGGAGACCCAGTACTTC.